This T cell receptor beta chain was found in a study of T cell changes during pregnancy in multiple sclerosis. Germline CDR1 SGHRS, CDR2 YFSETQ. Deletions cut 0 bases from V and 13 bases from J, with 11 bases between. CDR3 length: 11 amino acids. The table came from immunoSEQ multiplex PCR; TCRdb's copy has only in-frame clones and leaves some out. The repertoire holds over 55,000 clones, about nine tenths seen once, with 8% to 10% in the top ten. The chain couples TRBV5-1 to TRBJ2-7; D perhaps matches TRBD2 (6 bases). Material: peripheral blood, obtained after pregnancy. This clonotype originated in a female donor in good health, enrolled as a control in a pregnancy study. CDR3: CASSLDRRVYF. In nucleotides, the CDR3 is TGCGCCAGCAGCTTGGACAGGAGGGTCTACTTC.